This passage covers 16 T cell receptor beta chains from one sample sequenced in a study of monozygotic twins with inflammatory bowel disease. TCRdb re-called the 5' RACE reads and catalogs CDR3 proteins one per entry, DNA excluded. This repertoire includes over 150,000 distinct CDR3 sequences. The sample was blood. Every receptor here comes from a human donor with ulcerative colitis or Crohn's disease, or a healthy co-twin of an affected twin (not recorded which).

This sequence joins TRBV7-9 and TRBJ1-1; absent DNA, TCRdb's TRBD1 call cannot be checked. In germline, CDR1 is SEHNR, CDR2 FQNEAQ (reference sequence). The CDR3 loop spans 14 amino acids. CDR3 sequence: CASSYRGRNTEAFF.

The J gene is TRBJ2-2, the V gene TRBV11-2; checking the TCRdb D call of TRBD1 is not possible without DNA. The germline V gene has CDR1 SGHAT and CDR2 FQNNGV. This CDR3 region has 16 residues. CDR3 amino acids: CASSLGQYTDTGELFF.

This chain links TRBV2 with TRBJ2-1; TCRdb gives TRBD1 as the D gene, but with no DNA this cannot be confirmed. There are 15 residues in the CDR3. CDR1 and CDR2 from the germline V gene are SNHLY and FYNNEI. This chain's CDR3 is CASSAGGSSYNEQFF.

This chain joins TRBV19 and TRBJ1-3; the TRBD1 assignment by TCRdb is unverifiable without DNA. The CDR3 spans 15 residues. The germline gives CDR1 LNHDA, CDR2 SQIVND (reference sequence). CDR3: CASSPRGTSGNTIYF. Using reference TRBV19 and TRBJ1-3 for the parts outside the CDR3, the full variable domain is DGGITQSPKYLFRKEGQNVTLSCEQNLNHDAMYWYRQDPGQGLRLIYYSQIVNDFQKGDIAEGYSVSREKKESFPLTVTSAQKNPTAFYLCASSPRGTSGNTIYFGEGSWLTVV.

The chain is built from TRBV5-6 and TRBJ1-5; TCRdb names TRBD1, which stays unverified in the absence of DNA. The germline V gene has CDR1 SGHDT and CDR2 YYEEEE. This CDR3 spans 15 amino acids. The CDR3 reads CASSLAVRGNQPQHF.

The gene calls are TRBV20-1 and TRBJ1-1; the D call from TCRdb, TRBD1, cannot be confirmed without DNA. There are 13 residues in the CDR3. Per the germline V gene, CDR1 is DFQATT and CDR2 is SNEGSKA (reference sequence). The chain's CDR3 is CSAIPTGYTEAFF.

The chain's CDR3 is CASSSFTSETANSPLHF. The chain employs TRBV7-2 and TRBJ1-6; TCRdb outputs TRBD1, but without DNA this stays unchecked. The CDR3 loop spans 17 amino acids. Germline V gene lookup returns CDR1 SGHTA and CDR2 FQGNSA. Drawing the rest from reference TRBV7-2 and TRBJ1-6, the complete variable domain is GAGVSQSPSNKVTEKGKDVELRCDPISGHTALYWYRQSLGQGLEFLIYFQGNSAPDKSGLPSDRFSAERTGGSVSTLTIQRTQQEDSAVYLCASSSFTSETANSPLHFGNGTRLTVT.

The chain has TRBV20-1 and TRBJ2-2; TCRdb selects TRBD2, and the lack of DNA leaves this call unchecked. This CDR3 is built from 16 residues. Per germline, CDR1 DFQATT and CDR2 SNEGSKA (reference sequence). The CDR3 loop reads CSARDARLAGAGELFF.

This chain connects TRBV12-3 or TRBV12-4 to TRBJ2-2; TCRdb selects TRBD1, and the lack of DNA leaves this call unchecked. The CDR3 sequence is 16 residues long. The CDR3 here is CASTPLGSGYTGELFF.

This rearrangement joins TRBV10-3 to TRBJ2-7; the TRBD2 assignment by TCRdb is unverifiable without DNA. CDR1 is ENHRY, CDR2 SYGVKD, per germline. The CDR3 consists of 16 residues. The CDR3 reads CAIRRGGGASPHEQYF.

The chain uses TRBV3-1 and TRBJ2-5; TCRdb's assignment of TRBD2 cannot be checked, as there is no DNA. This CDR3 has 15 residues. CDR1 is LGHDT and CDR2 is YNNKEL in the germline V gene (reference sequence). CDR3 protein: CASSPGVAGQETQYF.

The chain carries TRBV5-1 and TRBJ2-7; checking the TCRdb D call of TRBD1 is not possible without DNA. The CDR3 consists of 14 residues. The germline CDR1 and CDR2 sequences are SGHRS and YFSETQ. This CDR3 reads CASSKVRTDYEQYF. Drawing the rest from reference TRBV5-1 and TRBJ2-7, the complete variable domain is KAGVTQTPRYLIKTRGQQVTLSCSPISGHRSVSWYQQTPGQGLQFLFEYFSETQRNKGNFPGRFSGRQFSNSRSEMNVSTLELGDSALYLCASSKVRTDYEQYFGPGTRLTVT.

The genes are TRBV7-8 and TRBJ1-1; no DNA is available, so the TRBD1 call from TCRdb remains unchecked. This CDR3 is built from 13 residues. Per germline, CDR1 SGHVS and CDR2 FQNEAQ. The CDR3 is CASSPFPRGEAFF.

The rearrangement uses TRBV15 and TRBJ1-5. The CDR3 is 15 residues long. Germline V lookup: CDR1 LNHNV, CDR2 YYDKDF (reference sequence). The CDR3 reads CATSRDLRGNQPQHF.

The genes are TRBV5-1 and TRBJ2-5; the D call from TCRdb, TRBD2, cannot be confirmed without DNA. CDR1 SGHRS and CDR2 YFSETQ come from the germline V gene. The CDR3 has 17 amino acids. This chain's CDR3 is CASSLAVNSEYQETQYF. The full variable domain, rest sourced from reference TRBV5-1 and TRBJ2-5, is KAGVTQTPRYLIKTRGQQVTLSCSPISGHRSVSWYQQTPGQGLQFLFEYFSETQRNKGNFPGRFSGRQFSNSRSEMNVSTLELGDSALYLCASSLAVNSEYQETQYFGPGTRLLVL.

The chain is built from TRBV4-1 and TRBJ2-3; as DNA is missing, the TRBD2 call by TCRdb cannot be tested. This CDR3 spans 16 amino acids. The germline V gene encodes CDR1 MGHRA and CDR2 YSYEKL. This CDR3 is CASSQEPSGRTDTQYF.